This T cell receptor (beta chain) emerged from a study of T cell changes during pregnancy in multiple sclerosis. Clones were read by immunoSEQ multiplex PCR, and TCRdb kept only the in-frame ones, dropping some. Of some 120,000 clones listed, about 93% are singletons. Only one count was recorded for this clone. Germline lookup yields CDR1 SGHVS and CDR2 FQNEAQ. The CDR3 totals 13 residues. The V and J ends lost 6 bases and 5 bases, in that order; junction bases with no gene match: 4. This specimen consisted of peripheral blood, obtained in the third trimester of pregnancy. The TCR was taken from a female donor with multiple sclerosis, enrolled in a pregnancy study. The V and J genes are TRBV7-8 and TRBJ1-2, with 9 positions matching TRBD1. The CDR3 region is CASSRDRDYGYTF. CDR3 in DNA: TGTGCCAGCAGTCGGGACAGGGATTATGGCTACACCTTC. Using reference TRBV7-8 and TRBJ1-2 for the parts outside the CDR3, the full variable domain is GAGVSQSPRYKVAKRGQDVALRCDPISGHVSLFWYQQALGQGPEFLTYFQNEAQLDKSGLPSDRFFAERPEGSVSTLKIQRTQQEDSAVYLCASSRDRDYGYTFGSGTRLTVV.